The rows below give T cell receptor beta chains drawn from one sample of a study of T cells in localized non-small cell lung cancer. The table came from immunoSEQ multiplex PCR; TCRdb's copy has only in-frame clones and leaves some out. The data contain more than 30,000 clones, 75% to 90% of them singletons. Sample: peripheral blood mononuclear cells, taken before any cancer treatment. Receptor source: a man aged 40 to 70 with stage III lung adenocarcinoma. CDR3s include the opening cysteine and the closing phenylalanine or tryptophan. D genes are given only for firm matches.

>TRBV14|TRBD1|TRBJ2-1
TGTGCCAGCAGCCAAGCGAGACAGGGGGCAGGGGAGCAGTTCTTC
CASSQARQGAGEQFF
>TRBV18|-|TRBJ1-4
TGTGCCAGCTCACCCCCCGGCGAGTCAGGGAGCGAAAAACTGTTTTTT
CASSPPGESGSEKLFF
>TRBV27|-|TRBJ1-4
TGTGCCAGCAGTTTAACCGGCAACAGAGCAACTAATGAAAAACTGTTTTTT
CASSLTGNRATNEKLFF
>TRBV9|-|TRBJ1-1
TGTGCCAGCAGCATGGGACACTCGAACACTGAAGCTTTCTTT
CASSMGHSNTEAFF
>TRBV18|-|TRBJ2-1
TGTGCCAGCTCACCGGATCAAACTTCCGGGGGCATCAATGAGCAGTTCTTC
CASSPDQTSGGINEQFF
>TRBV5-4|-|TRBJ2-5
TGTGCCAGCAGCCTTCGGGGTAAGCAAGAGACCCAGTACTTC
CASSLRGKQETQYF
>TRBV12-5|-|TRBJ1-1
TGTGCTAGTGGCCAGACCTTGAACACTGAAGCTTTCTTT
CASGQTLNTEAFF
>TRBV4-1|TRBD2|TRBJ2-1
TGCGCCAGCAGCCAGAGGGCTAGCGGACCCTACAATGAGCAGTTCTTC
CASSQRASGPYNEQFF
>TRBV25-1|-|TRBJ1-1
TGTGCCAGCAGTCCTTTTGGGGGGGCGGCTGAAGCTTTCTTT
CASSPFGGAAEAFF
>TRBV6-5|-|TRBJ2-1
TGTGCCAGCAGACCCCGGGGGCGAGGCAATGAGCAGTTCTTC
CASRPRGRGNEQFF
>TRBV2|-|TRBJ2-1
TGTGCCAGCAGGTCGGACAGAACCTACAATGAGCAGTTCTTC
CASRSDRTYNEQFF
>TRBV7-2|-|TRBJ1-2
TGTGCCAGCAGCCGCCTGAACAGTAACTATGGCTACACCTTC
CASSRLNSNYGYTF